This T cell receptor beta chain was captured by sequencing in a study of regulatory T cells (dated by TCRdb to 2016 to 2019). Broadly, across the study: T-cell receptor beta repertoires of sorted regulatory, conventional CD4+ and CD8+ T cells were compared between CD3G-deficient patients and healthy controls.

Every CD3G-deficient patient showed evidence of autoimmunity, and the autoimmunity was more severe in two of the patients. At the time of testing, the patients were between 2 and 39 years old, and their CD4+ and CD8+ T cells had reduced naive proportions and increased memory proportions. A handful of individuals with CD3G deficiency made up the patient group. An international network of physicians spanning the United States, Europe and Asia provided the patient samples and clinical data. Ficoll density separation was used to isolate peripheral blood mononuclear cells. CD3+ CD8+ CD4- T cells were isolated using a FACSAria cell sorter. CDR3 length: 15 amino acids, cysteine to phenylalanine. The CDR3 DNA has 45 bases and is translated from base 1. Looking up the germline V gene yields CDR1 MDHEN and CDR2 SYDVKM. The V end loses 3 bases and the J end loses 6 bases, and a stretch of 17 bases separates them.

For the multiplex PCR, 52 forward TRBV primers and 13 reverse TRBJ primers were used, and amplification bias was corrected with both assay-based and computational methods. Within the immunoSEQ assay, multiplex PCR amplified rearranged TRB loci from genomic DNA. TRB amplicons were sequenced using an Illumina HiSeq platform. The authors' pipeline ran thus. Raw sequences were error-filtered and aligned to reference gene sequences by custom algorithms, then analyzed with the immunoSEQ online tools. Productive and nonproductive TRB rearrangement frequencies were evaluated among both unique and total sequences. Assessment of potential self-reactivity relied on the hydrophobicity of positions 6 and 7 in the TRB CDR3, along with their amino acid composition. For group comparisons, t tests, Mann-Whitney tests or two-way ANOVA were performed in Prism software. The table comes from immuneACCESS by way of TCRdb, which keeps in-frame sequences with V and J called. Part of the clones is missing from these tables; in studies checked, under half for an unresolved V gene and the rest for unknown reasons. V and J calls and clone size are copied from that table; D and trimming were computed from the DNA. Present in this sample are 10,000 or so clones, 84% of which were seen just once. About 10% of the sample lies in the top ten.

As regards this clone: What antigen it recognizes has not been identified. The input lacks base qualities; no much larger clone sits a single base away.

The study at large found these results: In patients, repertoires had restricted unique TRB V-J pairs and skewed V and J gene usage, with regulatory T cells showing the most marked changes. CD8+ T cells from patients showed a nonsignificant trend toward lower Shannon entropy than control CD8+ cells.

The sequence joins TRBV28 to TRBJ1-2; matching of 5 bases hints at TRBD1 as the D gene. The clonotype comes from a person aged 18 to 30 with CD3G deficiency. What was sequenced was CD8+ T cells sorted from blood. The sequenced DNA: TGTGCCAGCAGTTTCTGGGGACGGGCTATCGATGGCTACACCTTC. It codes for CASSFWGRAIDGYTF.